These 20 T cell receptor beta chains were all obtained from the same sample, sequenced in a study of cytotoxic CD8 clonotypes in ibrutinib-treated CLL. Assay: immunoSEQ multiplex PCR; the TCRdb copy retains only in-frame clones and omits some. The table includes 200,000 to 250,000 clones, roughly three quarters detected once. The sequences come from PBMCs, collected after 12 months of ibrutinib treatment. The receptors were sampled from a human donor with chronic lymphocytic leukemia.

This chain uses TRBV6-1 with TRBJ2-2, with D possibly matching TRBD1 (6 bases). The CDR3 covers 15 residues. Germline V lookup: CDR1 MNHNS, CDR2 SASEGT. V lost 5 bases, J lost 4 bases, and 14 bases lay in between. The CDR3 loop reads CASSPSGQITGELFF. CDR3 bases: TGTGCCAGCAGTCCCTCGGGACAAATCACCGGGGAGCTGTTTTTT.

V and J are TRBV7-6 and TRBJ1-2; D is possibly TRBD1 (6 bases). Germline CDR1 SGHVS, CDR2 FNYEAQ. The CDR3 extends over 13 amino acids. V dropped 5 bases and J dropped 4 bases, with 11 bases sitting between them. The CDR3 region is CASSPGTLYGYTF. The CDR3 DNA is TGTGCCAGCAGCCCTGGGACACTCTATGGCTACACCTTC.

In its sample, this clone was seen a few times. The chain is built from TRBV5-1 and TRBJ2-1, with 11 positions matching TRBD2. The CDR3 is made up of 17 amino acids. Germline V gene lookup returns CDR1 SGHRS and CDR2 YFSETQ. Trimming at V came to 4 bases and at J to 7 bases, leaving 13 bases not matched to a gene. The DNA for the CDR3 is TGCGCCAGCAGCCCCGTGAATAGCGGGGGGGCCCGGAATGAGCAGTTCTTC. As protein: CASSPVNSGGARNEQFF.

Comments on this clone: The sample holds other DNA sequences that translate to the same CDR3. The CDR3 loop reads CASSDGSNYGYTF. The CDR3 DNA sequence: TGTGCCAGCAGTGACGGGAGTAACTATGGCTACACCTTC. V is TRBV6-4 and J is TRBJ1-2; unclear D gene. With 2 bases removed from V and 1 base from J, the gap between germline ends came to 5 bases. In germline, CDR1 is MRHNA, CDR2 SNTAGT. The CDR3 is 13 residues long.

This chain connects TRBV28 to TRBJ2-7; D remains unclear. This CDR3 has 12 residues. CDR1 is MDHEN, CDR2 SYDVKM, per germline. V lost 5 bases to trimming and J lost 0 bases, with 5 bases between them. The CDR3 region is CASSLNSYEQYF. In nucleotides, the CDR3 is TGTGCCAGCAGTCTGAACTCCTACGAGCAGTACTTC.

The chain has TRBV28 and TRBJ2-7, with a tentative D call TRBD2 (5 bases). The V gene's germline CDR1 is MDHEN and CDR2 SYDVKM. This CDR3 spans 17 amino acids. The germline V and J ends were trimmed by 1 base and 5 bases, with 21 bases remaining between them. The CDR3 region has the DNA TGTGCCAGCAGTTTATCCCCGATGGACGGCCCGGGGAACGAGCAGTACTTC. This gives the protein CASSLSPMDGPGNEQYF.

This clone was seen repeatedly, ten times or more. V and J are TRBV5-1 and TRBJ1-1; 8 bases map to TRBD1. V lost 0 bases to trimming and J lost 2 bases; unmatched junction nucleotides: 9. The CDR3 contains 17 residues. Germline CDR1 reads SGHRS; CDR2 reads YFSETQ. The DNA of the CDR3 is TGCGCCAGCAGCTTGGGGTGGACAGGGCCCCCAAACACTGAAGCTTTCTTT. Protein product: CASSLGWTGPPNTEAFF.

The chain is built from TRBV15 and TRBJ1-1; perhaps TRBD1 as D (6 bases). Germline V gene lookup returns CDR1 LNHNV and CDR2 YYDKDF (reference sequence). The CDR3 length is 12 residues. V was shortened by 9 bases and J by 1 base, with 9 bases between the two germline ends. The CDR3 DNA is TGTGCCACTGGCAGGGGGAACACTGAAGCTTTCTTT. Encoded protein: CATGRGNTEAFF.

This chain connects TRBV6-6 to TRBJ2-2; no definite D call. Germline V gene sequence: CDR1 MNHNY, CDR2 SVGAGI (reference sequence). The CDR3 is 14 amino acids. Between the trimmed V and J ends, which lost 5 bases and 1 base, there was a span of 8 bases. The CDR3 coding sequence is TGTGCCAGCAGTGTTGCGCAGAACACCGGGGAGCTGTTTTTT. Translated, it gives CASSVAQNTGELFF.

The rearrangement joins TRBV9 to TRBJ1-2; TRBD1 is a possible D gene (6 bases). The V end was cut by 3 bases, the J end by 4 bases, with 19 bases between. The V gene's germline CDR1 is SGDLS and CDR2 YYNGEE. This CDR3 has 16 residues. The CDR3 loop reads CASSAGTGPKGYGYTF. Here the CDR3 DNA reads TGTGCCAGCAGCGCCGGTACAGGGCCTAAAGGCTATGGCTACACCTTC.

In DNA form, the CDR3 reads TGTGCCAGCAGTAGTTACAGGGACGATAACTCTGGAAACACCATATATTTT. This sequence encodes CASSSYRDDNSGNTIYF. This chain links TRBV5-5 with TRBJ1-3; possible D gene TRBD1, 6 bases. Trimming removed 5 bases at V and 0 bases at J, with 18 bases between. Germline values: CDR1 SGHKS, CDR2 YYEKEE (reference sequence). This CDR3 is built from 17 residues.

V gene TRBV29-1 combines with J gene TRBJ2-3; 8 bases agree with TRBD1. CDR3 size: 17 residues. In germline, CDR1 is SQVTM, CDR2 ANQGSEA. The J segment lost 4 bases and the V segment lost 7 bases, leaving 19 bases of the junction unmatched. The CDR3 protein is CSDRGYGTGDRPDTQYF. In nucleotides, the CDR3 is TGCAGCGACCGGGGGTACGGGACAGGAGATAGGCCAGATACGCAGTATTTT.

This rearrangement joins TRBV19 to TRBJ2-7, with 9 bases fitting TRBD1. The CDR3 has 17 amino acids. V shed 5 bases, J shed 2 bases, and the junction held 13 bases outside the gene matches. Per germline, CDR1 LNHDA and CDR2 SQIVND (reference sequence). This CDR3 is CASSASFNRDRAYEQYF. The CDR3 nucleotides read TGTGCCAGTAGTGCGTCGTTTAACCGGGACAGGGCCTACGAGCAGTACTTC.

The chain combines TRBV6-5 with TRBJ1-2; the D is unclear. There are 15 residues in the CDR3. With 2 bases removed from V and 5 bases from J, the gap between germline ends came to 15 bases. Germline CDR1 MNHEY, CDR2 SVGAGI. The CDR3 region is CASSYRRNLKYGYTF. The CDR3 DNA sequence: TGTGCCAGCAGTTACAGGAGGAATCTGAAGTATGGCTACACCTTC.

This clone has only one observation. The rearrangement joins TRBV21-1 to TRBJ2-2; the table calls TRBD2, which could not be checked here. TRBV21-1 is deemed a pseudogene. CDR3 size: 10 residues. CDR3 in amino acids: CASRSGELFF. The DNA for the CDR3 is TGTGCCAGTCGGTCCGGGGAGCTGTTTTTT.

This chain connects TRBV28 to TRBJ2-1, with 7 bases that match TRBD1. The CDR3 has 14 residues. V shed 5 bases, J shed 7 bases, and the junction held 8 bases outside the gene matches. Germline V gene lookup returns CDR1 MDHEN and CDR2 SYDVKM. CDR3 DNA: TGTGCCAGCAGTAGCGCCGGGACAGTTAATGAGCAGTTCTTC. Its protein product is CASSSAGTVNEQFF.

This clone was seen a handful of times. The chain is built from TRBV29-1 and TRBJ1-1, with 9 positions matching TRBD1. The germline CDR1 and CDR2 sequences are SQVTM and ANQGSEA. This CDR3 is 14 amino acids long. The junction had 5 bases not matched to a gene; V was cut back by 3 bases and J by 3 bases. CDR3 in amino acids: CSVDSQGAYTEAFF. CDR3 sequence (DNA): TGCAGCGTTGACTCACAGGGGGCGTACACTGAAGCTTTCTTT.

The chain combines TRBV30 with TRBJ2-1; a possible D gene is TRBD1 (5 bases). CDR3 size: 13 residues. Trimming took 0 bases from V and 3 from J, leaving 6 bases between them. CDR1 is GTSNPN, CDR2 SVGIG, per germline (reference sequence). The chain's CDR3 is CAWSVQVYNEQFF. DNA for the CDR3: TGTGCCTGGAGTGTACAGGTCTACAATGAGCAGTTCTTC.

The chain combines TRBV6-5 with TRBJ2-1; tentative D call: TRBD2 (5 bases). Germline V lookup: CDR1 MNHEY, CDR2 SVGAGI. CDR3 length: 13 amino acids. Trimming stripped 8 bases from V and 9 bases from J, with 17 bases between. The CDR3 is CASPGSDWSEQFF. DNA of the CDR3: TGTGCCAGCCCCGGATCGGACTGGTCTGAGCAGTTCTTC.

Only a few counts were recorded for this clone. J is TRBJ2-2 and V is TRBV7-6; 7 nucleotides line up with TRBD1. There are 13 residues in the CDR3. Germline values: CDR1 SGHVS, CDR2 FNYEAQ. CDR3 sequence reads: CATDRAGTGELFF. The CDR3 DNA follows: TGTGCGACCGACAGGGCGGGCACCGGGGAGCTGTTTTTT.